This T cell receptor (beta chain) is from a study of PD-1 blockade in classical Hodgkin lymphoma. Time point here: cycle 4 day 1 (C4D1), after less than seven weeks of nivolumab. Each of the patients experienced relapse following autologous stem cell transplantation, and their brentuximab vedotin exposure differed. Broader study findings: CD4+ TCR diversity rose significantly by C4D1, and CD8+ TCR diversity did not. The authors excluded patients who started nivolumab under 1 year after ASCT.

Method: immunoSEQ multiplex PCR; TCRdb's copy keeps in-frame clones and lacks some. The sample lists some 20,000 clones; around 82% were seen once. In the case of this clone: Its antigen is as yet unknown. Germline is not matched at one junction end, which may reflect a read error.

The receptor was isolated from a human donor with classical Hodgkin lymphoma. The sample consisted of peripheral blood mononuclear cells (PBMCs), taken before the fourth cycle of nivolumab.

The CDR3 DNA reads as TGCGCCAGCAGCCACCTAGGGGAAAAACTGTTTTTT. Protein product: CASSHLGEKLFF. This chain joins TRBV5-4 and TRBJ1-4; D remains ambiguous. In germline, CDR1 is SGHNT, CDR2 YYREEE (reference sequence). This CDR3 has 12 residues.